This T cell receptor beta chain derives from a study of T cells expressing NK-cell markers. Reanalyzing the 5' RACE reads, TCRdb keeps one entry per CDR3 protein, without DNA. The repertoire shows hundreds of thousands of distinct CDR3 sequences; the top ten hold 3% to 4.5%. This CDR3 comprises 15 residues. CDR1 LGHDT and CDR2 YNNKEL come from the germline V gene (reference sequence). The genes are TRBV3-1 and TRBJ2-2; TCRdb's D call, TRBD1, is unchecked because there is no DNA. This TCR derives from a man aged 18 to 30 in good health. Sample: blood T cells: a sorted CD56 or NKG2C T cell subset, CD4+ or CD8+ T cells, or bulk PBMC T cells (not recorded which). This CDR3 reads CASSQEGENAGELFF.